The 15 T cell receptor beta chains presented below share a single source sample, sequenced in a study of control samples from healthy donors and cancer patients. Only in-frame clones appear in the TCRdb table, and some are missing; sequencing was by immunoSEQ multiplex PCR. This repertoire shows about 80,000 clones, 91% found once; its top ten account for 17%. Sample: blood. The receptors were gathered from a man aged 50-60 years in good health.

This chain links TRBV6-6 with TRBJ2-7; D perhaps matches TRBD1 (5 bases). Trimming pared 6 bases from V and 2 bases from J, leaving 14 bases between. CDR1 MNHNY and CDR2 SVGAGI come from the germline V gene (reference sequence). The CDR3 extends over 14 amino acids. The CDR3, as DNA: TGTGCCAGCAGACCCCCGACAGAACCCTACGAGCAGTACTTC. The encoded protein is CASRPPTEPYEQYF.

The chain is built from TRBV12-3 or TRBV12-4 and TRBJ2-7; D not certain. This CDR3 has 11 residues. V dropped 6 bases and J dropped 8 bases, with 11 bases sitting between them. The CDR3 DNA is TGTGCCAGCAGCCATACCACCCAGCAGTACTTC. Translating it yields CASSHTTQQYF.

V and J are TRBV18 and TRBJ2-2; no reliable D call. In germline, CDR1 is KGHSH, CDR2 LQKENI. Trimming shortened V by 0 bases and J by 1 base, and 6 bases separated the two germline ends. This CDR3 spans 15 amino acids. The CDR3 DNA sequence: TGTGCCAGCTCACCACCCCTGGGGAACACCGGGGAGCTGTTTTTT. Protein sequence: CASSPPLGNTGELFF.

The V gene is TRBV6-5, the J gene TRBJ2-3; D gene ambiguous. Trimming took 0 bases from V and 0 from J, leaving 4 bases between them. From germline, CDR1 is MNHEY and CDR2 SVGAGI. This CDR3 has 14 residues. CDR3 amino acids: CASSYSDSTDTQYF. In nucleotides, the CDR3 is TGTGCCAGCAGTTACTCCGACAGCACAGATACGCAGTATTTT.

This clone was counted once. The chain joins TRBV10-3 to TRBJ2-7; 7 nucleotides match TRBD2. Trimming cost V 10 bases and J 2 bases; bases outside gene matches: 5. Germline values: CDR1 ENHRY, CDR2 SYGVKD. There are 12 residues in the CDR3. The CDR3 reads CARAGGTYEQYF. DNA for the CDR3: TGTGCCAGGGCCGGGGGGACCTACGAGCAGTACTTC.

The rearrangement joins TRBV20-1 to TRBJ1-1; D remains unclear. With 8 bases removed from V and 5 bases from J, the gap between germline ends came to 9 bases. The CDR3 covers 10 residues. Germline assignment: CDR1 DFQATT and CDR2 SNEGSKA (reference sequence). The CDR3 loop is CSPHQTEAFF. DNA of the CDR3: TGCAGTCCGCACCAGACTGAAGCTTTCTTT.

The chain employs TRBV2 and TRBJ1-1, with D uncertain. The CDR3 has 13 amino acids. V was trimmed by 4 bases and J by 1 base, leaving 7 bases between them. Germline lookup yields CDR1 SNHLY and CDR2 FYNNEI. CDR3 sequence reads: CASSGLQNTEAFF. CDR3 nucleotide sequence: TGTGCCAGCAGTGGGCTGCAGAACACTGAAGCTTTCTTT.

The V call is TRBV7-2, the J call TRBJ1-1; 9 bases are a match to TRBD1. J gave up 3 bases and V 5 bases, and 7 bases lay outside the gene matches. The germline V gene has CDR1 SGHTA and CDR2 FQGNSA. The CDR3 extends over 15 amino acids. CDR3 sequence: CASSAPGQGHTEAFF. The CDR3 nucleotides read TGTGCCAGCAGCGCACCGGGACAGGGACACACTGAAGCTTTCTTT.

The rearrangement uses TRBV7-9 and TRBJ1-1, with 7 bases fitting TRBD1. The germline CDR1 and CDR2 sequences are SEHNR and FQNEAQ (reference sequence). Losses at the gene ends were 4 bases for V and 0 bases for J; bases not matched to a gene: 5. This CDR3 is built from 15 residues. This chain's CDR3 is CASSSARGLNTEAFF. In DNA, the CDR3 is TGTGCCAGCAGCTCAGCGAGGGGGCTGAACACTGAAGCTTTCTTT.

The chain employs TRBV6-5 and TRBJ1-5; D is undetermined. The germline V gene encodes CDR1 MNHEY and CDR2 SVGAGI. The CDR3 has 11 amino acids. Trimming pared 6 bases from V and 4 bases from J, leaving 4 bases between. The CDR3 DNA sequence: TGTGCCAGCAGGCAAAATCAGCCCCAGCATTTT. It yields the protein CASRQNQPQHF.

The chain has TRBV7-2 and TRBJ2-5; D unclear. The CDR3 length is 12 residues. CDR1 and CDR2 (germline): SGHTA, FQGNSA. V was trimmed by 7 bases and J by 5 bases, leaving 11 bases between them. The CDR3 nucleotides read TGTGCCAGCACCCTAATGAAGGAGACCCAGTACTTC. This translates into CASTLMKETQYF.

J is TRBJ2-7 and V is TRBV5-4; 7 bases are a match to TRBD1. The CDR3 runs to 14 residues. Germline V lookup: CDR1 SGHNT, CDR2 YYREEE (reference sequence). The V gene end was trimmed by 9 bases and the J gene end by 2 bases; junction bases not matched to a gene: 11. The CDR3 here is CATQGRGNPYEQYF. The CDR3 nucleotides read TGTGCCACCCAGGGCAGGGGGAACCCCTACGAGCAGTACTTC.

The chain uses TRBV27 and TRBJ2-1, with D maybe TRBD2 (6 bases). The germline V gene has CDR1 MNHEY and CDR2 SMNVEV (reference sequence). The CDR3 runs 14 residues. V was cut by 4 bases and J by 7 bases, with 14 bases left in between. The CDR3 sequence: CASSYWAGRNEQFF. CDR3 coding DNA: TGTGCCAGCAGTTATTGGGCAGGGAGGAATGAGCAGTTCTTC.

The V gene is TRBV19, the J gene TRBJ1-5; a possible D gene is TRBD1 (5 bases). The CDR3 is made up of 16 amino acids. Germline V gene lookup returns CDR1 LNHDA and CDR2 SQIVND (reference sequence). Trimming pared 6 bases from V and 7 bases from J, leaving 22 bases between. In nucleotides, the CDR3 is TGTGCCAGTAGAATCTCTGCCAGGGTCGGGCGGCAGCCCCAGCATTTT. This sequence encodes CASRISARVGRQPQHF.

The chain combines TRBV10-2 with TRBJ2-5; 11 bases agree with TRBD2. In germline, CDR1 is WSHSY, CDR2 SAAADI. This CDR3 is 16 amino acids long. Losses at the gene ends were 2 bases for V and 3 bases for J; bases not matched to a gene: 5. For the CDR3, the DNA is TGCGCCAGCAGTGAGACACAACTAGCGGGGGAAGAGACCCAGTACTTC. Translated: CASSETQLAGEETQYF.